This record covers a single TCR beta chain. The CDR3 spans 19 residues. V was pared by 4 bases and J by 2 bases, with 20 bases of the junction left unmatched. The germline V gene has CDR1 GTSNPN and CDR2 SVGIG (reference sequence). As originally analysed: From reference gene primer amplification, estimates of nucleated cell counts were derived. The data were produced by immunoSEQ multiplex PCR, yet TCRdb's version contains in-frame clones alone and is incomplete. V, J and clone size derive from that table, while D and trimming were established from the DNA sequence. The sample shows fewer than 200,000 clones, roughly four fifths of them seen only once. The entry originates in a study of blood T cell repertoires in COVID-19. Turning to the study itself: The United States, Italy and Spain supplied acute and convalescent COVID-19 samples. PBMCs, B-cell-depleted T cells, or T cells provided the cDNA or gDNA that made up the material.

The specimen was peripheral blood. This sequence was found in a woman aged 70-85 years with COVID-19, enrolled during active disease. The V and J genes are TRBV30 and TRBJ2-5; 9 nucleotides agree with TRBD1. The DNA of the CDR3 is TGTGCCTGGACCCCTCTGATCGGGACAGGGAAGTTTCGGCAAGAGACCCAGTACTTC. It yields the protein CAWTPLIGTGKFRQETQYF.